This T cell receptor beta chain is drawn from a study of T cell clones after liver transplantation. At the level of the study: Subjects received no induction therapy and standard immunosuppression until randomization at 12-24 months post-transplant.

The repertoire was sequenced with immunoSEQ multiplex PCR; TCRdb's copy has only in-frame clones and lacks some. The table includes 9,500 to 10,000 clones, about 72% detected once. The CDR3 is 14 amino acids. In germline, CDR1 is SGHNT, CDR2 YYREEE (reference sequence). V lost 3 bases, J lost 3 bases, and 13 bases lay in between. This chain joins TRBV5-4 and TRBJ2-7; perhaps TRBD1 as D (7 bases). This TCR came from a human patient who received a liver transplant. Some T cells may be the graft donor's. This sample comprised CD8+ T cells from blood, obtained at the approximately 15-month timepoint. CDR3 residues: CASSSSGGSYEQYF. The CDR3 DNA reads TGTGCCAGCAGCTCCTCAGGGGGGAGCTACGAGCAGTACTTC.